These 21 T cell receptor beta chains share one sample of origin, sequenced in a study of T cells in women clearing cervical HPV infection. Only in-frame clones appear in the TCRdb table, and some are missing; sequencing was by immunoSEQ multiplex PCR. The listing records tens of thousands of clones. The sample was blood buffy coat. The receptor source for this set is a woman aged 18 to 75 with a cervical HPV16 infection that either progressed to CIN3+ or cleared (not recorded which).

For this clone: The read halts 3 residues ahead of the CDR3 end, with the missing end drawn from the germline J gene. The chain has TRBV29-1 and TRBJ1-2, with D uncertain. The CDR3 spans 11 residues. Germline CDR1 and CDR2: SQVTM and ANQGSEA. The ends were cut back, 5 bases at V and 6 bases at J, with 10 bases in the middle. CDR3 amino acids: CSVLFGDGYTF. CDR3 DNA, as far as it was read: TGCAGCGTTCTCTTCGGGGATGGC.

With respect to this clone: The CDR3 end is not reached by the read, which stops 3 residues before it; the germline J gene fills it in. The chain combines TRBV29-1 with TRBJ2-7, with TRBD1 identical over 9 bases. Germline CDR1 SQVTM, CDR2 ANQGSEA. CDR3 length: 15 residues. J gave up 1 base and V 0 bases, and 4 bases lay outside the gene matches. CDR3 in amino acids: CSVEDDRGGSYEQYF. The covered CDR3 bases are TGCAGCGTTGAAGACGACAGGGGGGGATCCTACGAG.

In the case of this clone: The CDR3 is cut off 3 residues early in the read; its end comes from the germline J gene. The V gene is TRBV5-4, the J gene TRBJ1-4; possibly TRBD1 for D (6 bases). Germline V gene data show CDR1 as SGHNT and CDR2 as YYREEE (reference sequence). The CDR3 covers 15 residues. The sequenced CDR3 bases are TGTGCCAGCAGCTTTGGGGGGGGCTGGGATTCACCA. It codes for CASSFGGGWDSP. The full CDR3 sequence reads CASSFGGGWDSPLFF.

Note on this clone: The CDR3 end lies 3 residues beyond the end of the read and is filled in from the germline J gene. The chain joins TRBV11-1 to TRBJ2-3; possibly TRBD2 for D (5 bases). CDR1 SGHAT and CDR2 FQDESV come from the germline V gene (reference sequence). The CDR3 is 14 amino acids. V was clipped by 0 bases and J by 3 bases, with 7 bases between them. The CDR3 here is CASSLAVATDTQYF. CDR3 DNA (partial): TGTGCCAGCAGCTTAGCGGTAGCGACAGATACG. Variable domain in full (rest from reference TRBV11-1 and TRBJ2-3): EAEVAQSPRYKITEKSQAVAFWCDPISGHATLYWYRQILGQGPELLVQFQDESVVDDSQLPKDRFSAERLKGVDSTLKIQPAELGDSAMYLCASSLAVATDTQYFGPGTRLTVL.

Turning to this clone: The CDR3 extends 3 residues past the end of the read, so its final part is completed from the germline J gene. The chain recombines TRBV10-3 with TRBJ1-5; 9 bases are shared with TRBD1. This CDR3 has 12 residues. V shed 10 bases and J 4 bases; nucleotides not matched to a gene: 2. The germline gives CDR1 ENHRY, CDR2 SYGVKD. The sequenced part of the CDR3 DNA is TGTGCCACCGGGACAGGGAATCAGCCC. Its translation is CATGTGNQP. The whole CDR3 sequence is CATGTGNQPQHF.

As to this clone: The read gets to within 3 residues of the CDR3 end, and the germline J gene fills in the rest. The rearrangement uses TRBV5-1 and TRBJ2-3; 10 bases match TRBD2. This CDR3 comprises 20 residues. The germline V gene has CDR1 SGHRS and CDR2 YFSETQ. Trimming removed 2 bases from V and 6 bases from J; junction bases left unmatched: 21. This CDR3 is CASSFQGYRSSGSSPDTQYF. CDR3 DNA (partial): TGCGCCAGCAGCTTCCAAGGGTATAGATCTAGCGGGAGCTCGCCGGATACG.

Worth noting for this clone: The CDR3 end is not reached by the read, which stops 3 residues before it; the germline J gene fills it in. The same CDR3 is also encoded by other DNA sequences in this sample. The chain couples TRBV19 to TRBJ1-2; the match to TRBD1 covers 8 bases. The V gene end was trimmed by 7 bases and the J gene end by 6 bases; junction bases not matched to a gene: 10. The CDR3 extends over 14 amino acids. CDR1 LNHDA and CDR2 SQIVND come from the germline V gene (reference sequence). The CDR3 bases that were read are TGTGCCAGTAATGAGGGACAGGAGGTACATGGC. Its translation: CASNEGQEVHG. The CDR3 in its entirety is CASNEGQEVHGYTF.

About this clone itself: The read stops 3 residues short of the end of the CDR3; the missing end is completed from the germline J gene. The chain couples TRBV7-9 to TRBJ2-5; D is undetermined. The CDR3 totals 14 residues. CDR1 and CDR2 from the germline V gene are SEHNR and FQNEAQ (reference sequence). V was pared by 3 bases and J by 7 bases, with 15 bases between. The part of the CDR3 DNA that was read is TGTGCCAGCAGCTTGTCTTTACAAGGTGGGACC. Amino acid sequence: CASSLSLQGGT. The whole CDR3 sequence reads CASSLSLQGGTQYF.

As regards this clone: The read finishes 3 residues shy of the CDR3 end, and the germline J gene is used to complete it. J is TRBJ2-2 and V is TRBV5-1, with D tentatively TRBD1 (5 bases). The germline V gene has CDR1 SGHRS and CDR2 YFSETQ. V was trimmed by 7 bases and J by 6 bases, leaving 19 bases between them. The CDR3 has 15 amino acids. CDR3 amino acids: CASRNLRERSGELFF. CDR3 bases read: TGCGCCAGCCGGAATCTCAGGGAAAGGTCCGGGGAG.

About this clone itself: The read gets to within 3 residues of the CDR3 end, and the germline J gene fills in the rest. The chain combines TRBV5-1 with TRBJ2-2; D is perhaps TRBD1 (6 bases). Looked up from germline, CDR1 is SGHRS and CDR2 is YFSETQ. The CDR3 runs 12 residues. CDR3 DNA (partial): TGCGCCAGCAGACAGGGAAGTGAAAAG. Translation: CASRQGSEK. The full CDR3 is CASRQGSEKLFF.

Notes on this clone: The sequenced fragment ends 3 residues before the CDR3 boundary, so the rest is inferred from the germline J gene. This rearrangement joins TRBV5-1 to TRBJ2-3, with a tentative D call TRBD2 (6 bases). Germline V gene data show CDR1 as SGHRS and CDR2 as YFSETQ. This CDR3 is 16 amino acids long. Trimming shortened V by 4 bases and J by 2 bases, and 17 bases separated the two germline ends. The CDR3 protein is CASSKKGTFNTDTQYF. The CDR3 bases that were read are TGCGCCAGCAGCAAAAAAGGGACTTTTAACACAGATACG.

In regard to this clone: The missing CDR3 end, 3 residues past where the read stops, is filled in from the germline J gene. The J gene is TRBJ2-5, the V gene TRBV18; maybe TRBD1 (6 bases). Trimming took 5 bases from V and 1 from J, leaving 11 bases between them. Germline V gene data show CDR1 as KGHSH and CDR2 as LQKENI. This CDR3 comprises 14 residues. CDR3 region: CASSDPDSQETQYF. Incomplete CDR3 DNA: TGTGCCAGCTCAGACCCGGACAGCCAAGAGACC.

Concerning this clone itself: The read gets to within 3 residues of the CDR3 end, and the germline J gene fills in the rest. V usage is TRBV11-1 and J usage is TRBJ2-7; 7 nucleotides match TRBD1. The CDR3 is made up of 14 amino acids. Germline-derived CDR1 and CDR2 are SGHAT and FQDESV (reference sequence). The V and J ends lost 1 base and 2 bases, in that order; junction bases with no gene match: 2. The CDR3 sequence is CASSLGTGPYEQYF. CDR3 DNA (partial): TGTGCCAGCAGCTTAGGGACAGGACCCTACGAG.

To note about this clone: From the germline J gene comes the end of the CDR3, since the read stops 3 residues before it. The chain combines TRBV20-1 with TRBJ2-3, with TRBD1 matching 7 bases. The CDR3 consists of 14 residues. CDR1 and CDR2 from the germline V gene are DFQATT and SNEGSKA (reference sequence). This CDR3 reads CSASRQYRGETQYF. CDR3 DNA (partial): TGCAGTGCTTCAAGACAATACAGGGGAGAGACG.

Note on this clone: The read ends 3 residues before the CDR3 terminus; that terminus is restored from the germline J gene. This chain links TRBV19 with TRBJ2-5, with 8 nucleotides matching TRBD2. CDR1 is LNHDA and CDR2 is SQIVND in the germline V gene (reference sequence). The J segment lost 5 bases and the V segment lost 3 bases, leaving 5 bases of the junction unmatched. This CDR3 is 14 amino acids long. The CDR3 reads CASSIVAGLETQYF. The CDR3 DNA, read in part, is TGTGCCAGTAGTATCGTAGCGGGACTGGAGACC.

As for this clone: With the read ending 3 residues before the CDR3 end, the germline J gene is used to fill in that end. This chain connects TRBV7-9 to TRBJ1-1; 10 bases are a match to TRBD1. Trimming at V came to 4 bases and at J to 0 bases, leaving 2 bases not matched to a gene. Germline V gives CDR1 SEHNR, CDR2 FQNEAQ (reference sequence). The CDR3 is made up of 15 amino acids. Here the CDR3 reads CASSSGQGVNTEAFF. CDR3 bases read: TGTGCCAGCAGCTCTGGACAGGGGGTGAACACTGAA.

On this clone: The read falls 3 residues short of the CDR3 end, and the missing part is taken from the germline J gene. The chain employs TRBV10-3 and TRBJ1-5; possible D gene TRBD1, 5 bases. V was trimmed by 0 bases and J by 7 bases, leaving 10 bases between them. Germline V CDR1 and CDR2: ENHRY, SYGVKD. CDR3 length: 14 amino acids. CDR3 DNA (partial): TGTGCCATCAGTGAGTCTACGGGGGACCAGCCC. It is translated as CAISESTGDQP. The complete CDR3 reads CAISESTGDQPQHF.

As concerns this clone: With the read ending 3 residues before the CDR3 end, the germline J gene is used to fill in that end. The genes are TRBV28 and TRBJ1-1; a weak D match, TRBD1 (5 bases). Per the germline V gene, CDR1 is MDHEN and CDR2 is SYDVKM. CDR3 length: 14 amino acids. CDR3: CASSLFLGRTEAFF. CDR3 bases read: TGTGCCAGCAGTTTATTTCTGGGGCGCACAGAA.

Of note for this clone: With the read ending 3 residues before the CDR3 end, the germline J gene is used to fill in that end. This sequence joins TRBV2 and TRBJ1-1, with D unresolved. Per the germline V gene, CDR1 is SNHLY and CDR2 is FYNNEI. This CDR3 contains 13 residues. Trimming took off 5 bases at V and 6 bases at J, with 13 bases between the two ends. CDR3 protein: CASSRRRVPEAFF. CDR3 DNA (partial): TGTGCCAGCAGTCGAAGAAGGGTTCCTGAA. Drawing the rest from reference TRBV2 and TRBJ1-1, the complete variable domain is EPEVTQTPSHQVTQMGQEVILRCVPISNHLYFYWYRQILGQKVEFLVSFYNNEISEKSEIFDDQFSVERPDGSNFTLKIRSTKLEDSAMYFCASSRRRVPEAFFGQGTRLTVV.

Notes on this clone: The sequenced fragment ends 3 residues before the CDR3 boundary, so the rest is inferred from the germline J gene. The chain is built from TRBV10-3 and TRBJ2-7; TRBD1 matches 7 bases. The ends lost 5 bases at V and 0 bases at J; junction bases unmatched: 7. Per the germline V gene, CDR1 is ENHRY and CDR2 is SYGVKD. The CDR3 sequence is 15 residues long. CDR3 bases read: TGTGCCATCAGTAGCGGCAGGGGGAACTCCTACGAG. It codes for CAISSGRGNSYE. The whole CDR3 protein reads CAISSGRGNSYEQYF.

The CDR3 loop reads CASSWTSGTDTQYF. Partial CDR3 DNA: TGTGCCAGCAGCTGGACTAGCGGGACAGATACG. V gene TRBV7-9 combines with J gene TRBJ2-3; 11 nucleotides line up with TRBD2. Coverage ceases 3 residues before the CDR3 finishes, and the germline J gene fills in the end. Germline V lookup: CDR1 SEHNR, CDR2 FQNEAQ (reference sequence). Trimming removed 4 bases from V and 3 bases from J; junction bases left unmatched: 0. This CDR3 is built from 14 residues.